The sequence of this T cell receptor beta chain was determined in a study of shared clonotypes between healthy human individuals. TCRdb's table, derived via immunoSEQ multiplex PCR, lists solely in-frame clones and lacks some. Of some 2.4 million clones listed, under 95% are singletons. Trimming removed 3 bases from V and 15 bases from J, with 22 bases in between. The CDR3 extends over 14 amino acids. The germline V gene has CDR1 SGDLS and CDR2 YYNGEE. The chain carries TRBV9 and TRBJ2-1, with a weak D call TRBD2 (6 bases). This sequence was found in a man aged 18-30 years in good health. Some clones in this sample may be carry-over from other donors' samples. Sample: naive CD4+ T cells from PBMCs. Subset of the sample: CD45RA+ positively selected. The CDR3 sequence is CASSAQPSSEGPFF. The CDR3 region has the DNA TGTGCCAGCAGCGCCCAGCCATCTAGCGAAGGGCCGTTCTTC.